Following are 7 T cell receptor beta chains from one sample sequenced in a study of T cell changes during pregnancy in multiple sclerosis. Sequencing used immunoSEQ multiplex PCR; TCRdb keeps in-frame clones, though not all of them. The sample includes 100,000 to 140,000 clones, 85% to 95% seen only once; the top ten take around 0.8%. The sequencing here drew on peripheral blood, taken in the third trimester of pregnancy. These receptors originate from a female donor in good health, enrolled as a control in a pregnancy study.

The rearrangement links TRBV5-6 to TRBJ2-5; D is possibly TRBD1 (5 bases). The CDR3 loop spans 14 amino acids. CDR1 and CDR2 from the germline V gene are SGHDT and YYEEEE. The V end lost 4 bases, the J end lost 1 base, and 11 bases lay between the germline ends. The CDR3 sequence: CASSGKTVQETQYF. The CDR3 DNA reads as TGTGCCAGCAGCGGGAAGACAGTCCAAGAGACCCAGTACTTC.

The chain has TRBV11-3 and TRBJ1-1; TRBD1 matches 8 bases. Losses at the gene ends were 5 bases for V and 5 bases for J; bases not matched to a gene: 13. Germline V gene data show CDR1 as SGHNT and CDR2 as YENEEA. The CDR3 is 16 amino acids. This chain's CDR3 is CASSTRTGTRGTEAFF. Written as DNA, the CDR3 is TGTGCCAGCAGCACTCGGACAGGGACCAGAGGTACTGAAGCTTTCTTT. Drawing the rest from reference TRBV11-3 and TRBJ1-1, the complete variable domain is EAGVVQSPRYKIIEKKQPVAFWCNPISGHNTLYWYLQNLGQGPELLIRYENEEAVDDSQLPKDRFSAERLKGVDSTLKIQPAELGDSAVYLCASSTRTGTRGTEAFFGQGTRLTVV.

Only one count was recorded for this clone. The V call is TRBV18, the J call TRBJ2-5; no clear D. The CDR3 runs 11 residues. Per germline, CDR1 KGHSH and CDR2 LQKENI. V was shortened by 5 bases and J by 3 bases, with 4 bases between the two germline ends. CDR3 DNA sequence: TGTGCCAGCTCAGAGGAAGAGACCCAGTACTTC. It is translated as CASSEEETQYF.

The chain employs TRBV7-9 and TRBJ2-7, with 9 bases matching TRBD1. Unmatched junction bases numbered 6, after V lost 2 bases and J lost 4 bases. CDR1 and CDR2 from the germline V gene are SEHNR and FQNEAQ (reference sequence). The CDR3 has 15 residues. The CDR3 loop is CASSLNRGLRYEQYF. The CDR3 DNA sequence: TGTGCCAGCAGCTTAAACAGGGGGCTCAGATACGAGCAGTACTTC. The variable domain in full, completed from reference TRBV7-9 and TRBJ2-7, reads DTGVSQNPRHKITKRGQNVTFRCDPISEHNRLYWYRQTLGQGPEFLTYFQNEAQLEKSRLLSDRFSAERPKGSFSTLEIQRTEQGDSAMYLCASSLNRGLRYEQYFGPGTRLTVT.

J is TRBJ2-7 and V is TRBV11-3, with D possibly matching TRBD1 (5 bases). There are 14 residues in the CDR3. Between the trimmed V and J ends, which lost 1 base and 7 bases, there was a span of 14 bases. The V gene's germline CDR1 is SGHNT and CDR2 YENEEA. The CDR3 region is CASSLVQGAWEQYF. The CDR3 DNA follows: TGTGCCAGCAGCTTAGTGCAGGGCGCGTGGGAGCAGTACTTC.

The chain recombines TRBV30 with TRBJ1-2; no reliable D call. The CDR3 consists of 12 residues. Trimming took 0 bases from V and 3 from J, leaving 5 bases between them. The germline gives CDR1 GTSNPN, CDR2 SVGIG (reference sequence). Written as DNA, the CDR3 is TGTGCCTGGAGTGTGGTAGACTATGGCTACACCTTC. Translated: CAWSVVDYGYTF.

This chain links TRBV9 with TRBJ2-5, with TRBD2 identical over 7 bases. CDR1 is SGDLS, CDR2 YYNGEE, per germline. CDR3 length: 12 amino acids. After removal of 0 bases from V and 10 bases from J, the junction contained 3 bases not matched to a gene. CDR3 nucleotide sequence: TGTGCCAGCAGCGTAGAATCGGGGGGCCAGTACTTC. Translation gives CASSVESGGQYF.